This T cell receptor beta chain derives from a study of cytomegalovirus exposure and HLA in healthy donors. The PCR used 60 Vbeta and 13 Jbeta primers. TCRdb's table, derived via immunoSEQ multiplex PCR, lists solely in-frame clones and lacks some. The sample shows approximately 100,000 clones, 75% to 90% of them seen only once. Germline V gene data show CDR1 as MDHEN and CDR2 as SYDVKM. The J segment lost 5 bases and the V segment lost 3 bases, leaving 15 bases of the junction unmatched. The CDR3 length is 18 residues. Sequencing was done on a sample of PBMCs. The gene calls are TRBV28 and TRBJ2-5, with TRBD2 matching over 10 bases. The sequence derives from a man between 35 and 55 years old in good health and CMV-seropositive. Here the CDR3 DNA reads TGTGCCAGCAGTTTTGGAACCTCTAGCGGGAGAAGTAGTGAGACCCAGTACTTC. It codes for CASSFGTSSGRSSETQYF.